The clone carrying this TCR beta chain was recorded once. V was pared by 1 base and J by 1 base, with 7 bases between. Germline V lookup: CDR1 MGHRA, CDR2 YSYEKL. This CDR3 is 14 amino acids long. The data were taken from a study of blood T cell repertoires in COVID-19. Study-wide context: Italy, Spain and the United States were the sources of the convalescent and acute COVID-19 samples.

The assay was immunoSEQ multiplex PCR, and TCRdb's table has in-frame clones only and misses some. The table shows around 290,000 clones, with approximately 89% occurring only once. This chain joins TRBV4-1 and TRBJ2-5; D ambiguous. The clonotype comes from a woman aged 18 to 35 who had recovered from COVID-19. Sequenced material: PBMCs or T cells enriched from blood (not recorded which). The CDR3 loop is CASSQGLIQETQYF. The DNA for the CDR3 is TGCGCCAGCAGCCAAGGACTGATCCAAGAGACCCAGTACTTC.